This T cell receptor (beta chain) is from a study of control samples from healthy donors and cancer patients. The CDR3 has 19 amino acids. Germline CDR1 is SGHRS and CDR2 is YFSETQ. The V and J ends lost 0 bases and 1 base, in that order; junction bases with no gene match: 13. TCRdb's copy holds only in-frame clones and misses some; the assay was immunoSEQ multiplex PCR. Of roughly 80,000 clones in the sample, about nine tenths were seen once. The TCR comes from a man aged 50 or older in good health. The gene calls are TRBV5-1 and TRBJ1-1; the match to TRBD1 covers 9 bases. Sequencing used blood. For the CDR3, the DNA is TGCGCCAGCAGCTTGGGACTCGACAGGGGGGTGATAGGGAACACTGAAGCTTTCTTT. It yields the protein CASSLGLDRGVIGNTEAFF.